These 30 T cell receptor beta chains originate from one sample sequenced in a study of molecular identifiers for immune sequencing clone quantification. MiXCR, run by TCRdb on the PCR reads, gives a single entry per CDR3 protein. This sample has 400,000 to 600,000 distinct CDR3 sequences, with 20% to 25% found just once. The sequenced material came from naive CD8+ T cells from blood, with Jurkat cell RNA spiked in. Subset given: FACS-sorted CD8+CD4-CCR7+CD45RA+ naive T cells. All receptors come from a human donor in good health. Some libraries in this study had Jurkat cell RNA spiked in.

This clonotype was detected many times. This chain connects TRBV5-5 to TRBJ1-5; weak D call: TRBD1 (6 bases). This CDR3 is built from 16 residues. V was shortened by 1 base and J by 2 bases, with 13 bases between the two germline ends. Germline V lookup: CDR1 SGHKS, CDR2 YYEKEE (reference sequence). The CDR3 bases are TGTGCCAGCAGCTTGTCGGGGACAATCGGCAATCAGCCCCAGCATTTT. This codes for CASSLSGTIGNQPQHF.

At least ten counts were recorded for this clonotype. The chain employs TRBV7-6 and TRBJ2-3; TRBD2 matches 11 bases. Germline assignment: CDR1 SGHVS and CDR2 FNYEAQ. There are 16 residues in the CDR3. V was clipped by 5 bases and J by 5 bases; unmatched bases: 9. Written as DNA, the CDR3 is TGTGCCAGCAGCGCGGTACTAGCGGGGGCGGAAGATACGCAGTATTTT. Protein product: CASSAVLAGAEDTQYF.

This clonotype has ten or more counts. For the CDR3, the DNA is TGCGCCAGCAGGGAACCTGGACAGGGGACCTACGAGCAGTACTTC. Amino acid sequence: CASREPGQGTYEQYF. The chain has TRBV5-1 and TRBJ2-7; 9 bases align to TRBD1. The CDR3 runs 15 residues. Trimming removed 5 bases from V and 2 bases from J; junction bases left unmatched: 8. Germline V gene sequence: CDR1 SGHRS, CDR2 YFSETQ.

This clonotype was detected many times. The CDR3 coding sequence is TGTGCCAGCAGTCCGCCTAAAACAGGGTCCGGGGAGCTGTTTTTT. Protein: CASSPPKTGSGELFF. The chain links TRBV12-3 or TRBV12-4 to TRBJ2-2, with D maybe TRBD1 (6 bases). The CDR3 runs to 15 residues. V shed 5 bases and J shed 6 bases, with 16 bases lying between them.

This clonotype has more than one count but fewer than ten. The chain employs TRBV7-9 and TRBJ2-3, with unresolved D. V lost 3 bases and J lost 6, with 7 bases in between. Germline CDR1 and CDR2: SEHNR and FQNEAQ (reference sequence). The CDR3 has 12 amino acids. CDR3 coding DNA: TGTGCCAGCAGCTTTGTTGTGGATACGCAGTATTTT. It is translated as CASSFVVDTQYF.

The chain carries TRBV24-1 and TRBJ2-1, with TRBD1 as a possible D gene (6 bases). V dropped 2 bases and J dropped 0 bases, with 13 bases sitting between them. Germline CDR1 is KGHDR and CDR2 is SFDVKD. The CDR3 spans 17 residues. The CDR3 DNA is TGTGCCACCAGTGATTCGATGAGGGGGAGCTCCTACAATGAGCAGTTCTTC. Its translation: CATSDSMRGSSYNEQFF.

This clonotype came up a few times. The chain is built from TRBV4-1 and TRBJ2-1, with a tentative D call TRBD2 (6 bases). Per germline, CDR1 MGHRA and CDR2 YSYEKL. Trimming removed 0 bases from V and 3 bases from J, with 12 bases in between. The CDR3 consists of 16 residues. In DNA, the CDR3 is TGCGCCAGCAGCCAAGATCCGGGGGTTTACTACAATGAGCAGTTCTTC. It codes for CASSQDPGVYYNEQFF.

V is TRBV5-1 and J is TRBJ2-1, with D possibly being TRBD1 (5 bases). The CDR3 contains 15 residues. V gave up 0 bases and J gave up 4 bases, with 11 bases separating them. Germline V gene data show CDR1 as SGHRS and CDR2 as YFSETQ. The CDR3 DNA follows: TGCGCCAGCAGCTTGGGGCAGGGAAGTTACAATGAGCAGTTCTTC. Its protein is CASSLGQGSYNEQFF. Filled out from reference TRBV5-1 and TRBJ2-1, the complete variable domain reads KAGVTQTPRYLIKTRGQQVTLSCSPISGHRSVSWYQQTPGQGLQFLFEYFSETQRNKGNFPGRFSGRQFSNSRSEMNVSTLELGDSALYLCASSLGQGSYNEQFFGPGTRLTVL.

This clonotype has at least ten counts. This chain joins TRBV6-2 or TRBV6-3 and TRBJ2-3; D is uncertain. This CDR3 is 16 amino acids long. V lost 5 bases and J lost 0, with 15 bases in between. Germline-derived CDR1 and CDR2 are MNHEY and SVGEGT. The chain's CDR3 is CASSPRVGASTDTQYF. CDR3 DNA sequence: TGTGCCAGCAGTCCACGGGTCGGAGCTAGCACAGATACGCAGTATTTT.

The J gene is TRBJ2-7, the V gene TRBV13; 9 positions match TRBD2. V was clipped by 4 bases and J by 5 bases; unmatched bases: 12. There are 16 residues in the CDR3. Germline V gene data show CDR1 as PRHDT and CDR2 as FYEKMQ (reference sequence). The CDR3 is CASSSAHSGSFDEQYF. The DNA of the CDR3 is TGTGCCAGCAGCTCGGCACATAGCGGGAGCTTCGACGAGCAGTACTTC.

The table lists this clonotype with a few counts. V is TRBV6-1 and J is TRBJ1-1; D might be TRBD1 (5 bases). The CDR3 covers 17 residues. V dropped 3 bases and J dropped 0 bases, with 17 bases sitting between them. Germline V lookup: CDR1 MNHNS, CDR2 SASEGT. CDR3 sequence (DNA): TGTGCCAGCAGTGAGGCCCCGTCGGGGGTTCTGAACACTGAAGCTTTCTTT. Translation: CASSEAPSGVLNTEAFF.

The chain recombines TRBV12-3 or TRBV12-4 with TRBJ1-5, with D possibly matching TRBD1 (6 bases). The length of the CDR3 is 15 residues. V lost 5 bases and J 7 bases, leaving 18 bases between the germline ends. The CDR3 here is CASSPLGGAKQPQHF. The CDR3 DNA follows: TGTGCCAGCAGTCCACTCGGGGGGGCAAAACAGCCCCAGCATTTT.

There are a few counts of this clonotype. J is TRBJ2-5 and V is TRBV29-1; 12 positions match TRBD2. V trimming: 6 bases; J trimming: 4 bases; junction bases outside the gene matches: 15. The germline CDR1 and CDR2 sequences are SQVTM and ANQGSEA. The CDR3 spans 17 residues. The CDR3 region is CSVGLGASGRDGETQYF. The DNA for the CDR3 is TGCAGCGTCGGGCTTGGGGCTAGCGGGAGGGATGGAGAGACCCAGTACTTC.

V is TRBV27 and J is TRBJ2-3; D is tentatively TRBD1 or TRBD2 (5 bases each). Trimming cost V 1 base and J 1 base, with 9 bases left between them. This CDR3 has 15 residues. Germline CDR1 is MNHEY and CDR2 is SMNVEV (reference sequence). The CDR3 loop reads CASSLWGTRTDTQYF. The CDR3 DNA reads TGTGCCAGCAGTTTATGGGGGACCCGCACAGATACGCAGTATTTT.

This clonotype was seen only a few times. The chain combines TRBV24-1 with TRBJ2-3; the D call may be TRBD1 or TRBD2 (5 bases each). The CDR3 loop spans 15 amino acids. The V end lost 2 bases, the J end lost 4 bases, and 12 bases lay between the germline ends. Germline V gene data show CDR1 as KGHDR and CDR2 as SFDVKD. CDR3 sequence reads: CATSDSPRDPDTQYF. Here the CDR3 DNA reads TGTGCCACCAGTGATTCCCCCAGGGACCCAGATACGCAGTATTTT.

The V and J genes are TRBV12-3 or TRBV12-4 and TRBJ1-1; D may be TRBD1 (6 bases). Trimming removed 3 bases at V and 11 bases at J, with 16 bases between. CDR3 size: 13 residues. The CDR3 spells CASSFWGAQDAFF. CDR3 in DNA: TGTGCCAGCAGTTTTTGGGGGGCGCAGGACGCTTTCTTT.

The chain employs TRBV2 and TRBJ2-7; the D gene is possibly TRBD2 (6 bases). The V and J ends lost 3 bases and 3 bases respectively, with 15 bases between them. CDR3 size: 15 residues. CDR1 is SNHLY and CDR2 is FYNNEI in the germline V gene. The CDR3: CASSDLGGAGYEQYF. The DNA for the CDR3 is TGTGCCAGCAGTGACCTAGGAGGGGCAGGCTACGAGCAGTACTTC.

V and J are TRBV4-3 and TRBJ2-3; tentatively, D is TRBD2 (5 bases). The CDR3 length is 14 residues. CDR1 and CDR2 (germline): LGHNA, YSLEER. V lost 5 bases to trimming and J lost 4 bases, with 13 bases between them. CDR3 bases: TGCGCCAGCAGCTGGGGAGAACCGGCAGATACGCAGTATTTT. Residues: CASSWGEPADTQYF.

This clonotype occurred many times. The chain joins TRBV28 to TRBJ1-5; 8 nucleotides line up with TRBD1. The CDR3 is made up of 13 amino acids. V shed 6 bases, J shed 6 bases, and the junction held 4 bases outside the gene matches. CDR1 is MDHEN, CDR2 SYDVKM, per germline. The CDR3 protein is CASRRQGFQPQHF. CDR3 in DNA: TGTGCCAGCAGGAGACAGGGGTTTCAGCCCCAGCATTTT.

The sample holds many counts of this clonotype. J is TRBJ2-1 and V is TRBV29-1; D unclear. V was pared by 3 bases and J by 4 bases, with 7 bases between. Germline-derived CDR1 and CDR2 are SQVTM and ANQGSEA. The CDR3 contains 12 residues. In nucleotides, the CDR3 is TGCAGCGTTGACGTGACTTACAATGAGCAGTTCTTC. Its protein is CSVDVTYNEQFF.

This clonotype was seen more than once but under ten times. Mismatch with germline at one junction end may stem from a read error. The rearrangement links TRBV28 to TRBJ2-1; possible D gene TRBD2, 7 bases. The CDR3 contains 16 residues. The V gene's germline CDR1 is MDHEN and CDR2 SYDVKM. The CDR3 DNA reads TGTGCCAGCAGGTTATGGGGGGGGCTCTCGGACAATGAGCAGTTCTTC. Protein sequence: CASRLWGGLSDNEQFF.

This clonotype was seen repeatedly, ten times or more. The chain couples TRBV7-9 to TRBJ2-3; no reliable D call. The CDR3 extends over 13 amino acids. Per germline, CDR1 SEHNR and CDR2 FQNEAQ (reference sequence). The V end was cut by 7 bases, the J end by 1 base, with 9 bases between. Written as DNA, the CDR3 is TGTGCCAGCAACATGCCCGGCACAGATACGCAGTATTTT. Protein product: CASNMPGTDTQYF.

In this sample, this clonotype turned up a few times. The V gene is TRBV10-3, the J gene TRBJ2-3; D not certain. The CDR3 length is 14 residues. Germline values: CDR1 ENHRY, CDR2 SYGVKD. V was pared by 2 bases and J by 4 bases, with 10 bases between. The CDR3 DNA follows: TGTGCCATCAGTGAGGAGGTATATCCAGATACGCAGTATTTT. It translates to CAISEEVYPDTQYF.

This clonotype was counted ten times or more. V gene TRBV19 combines with J gene TRBJ1-1; no reliable D call. The CDR3 sequence is 14 residues long. Trimming stripped 5 bases from V and 2 bases from J, with 12 bases between. Germline V gene sequence: CDR1 LNHDA, CDR2 SQIVND (reference sequence). CDR3 coding DNA: TGTGCCAGTAGTCTCCGGACGGGAAACACTGAAGCTTTCTTT. As protein: CASSLRTGNTEAFF.

In this sample, this clonotype turned up many times. This rearrangement joins TRBV7-9 to TRBJ1-4; no firm D call. The CDR3 is 13 residues long. Trimming removed 5 bases at V and 8 bases at J, with 12 bases between. CDR1 is SEHNR and CDR2 is FQNEAQ in the germline V gene (reference sequence). This chain's CDR3 is CASSPTTGEKLFF. The CDR3 nucleotides read TGTGCCAGCAGCCCTACGACCGGGGAAAAACTGTTTTTT.

This clonotype was seen a handful of times. The chain joins TRBV11-1 to TRBJ2-3; weak D call: TRBD1 (5 bases). There are 18 residues in the CDR3. With 1 base removed from V and 4 bases from J, the gap between germline ends came to 21 bases. Germline lookup yields CDR1 SGHAT and CDR2 FQDESV (reference sequence). This CDR3 reads CASSLELGRQSPPDTQYF. The DNA of the CDR3 is TGTGCCAGCAGCTTAGAGTTGGGTAGACAGAGCCCTCCAGATACGCAGTATTTT.

In the case of this clonotype: A read error may be the cause here, since a much bigger clone is one base away. The V call is TRBV6-2 or TRBV6-3, the J call TRBJ2-2; 8 bases map to TRBD1. This CDR3 has 15 amino acids. Per germline, CDR1 MNHEY and CDR2 SVGEGT. Written as DNA, the CDR3 is TGTGCCAGCAGTTACGGGACAGGTTACACCGGGGAGCTGGTTTTT. Its translation: CASSYGTGYTGELVF.

A note on this clonotype: A read error may be the cause here, since a much bigger clone is one base away. The V and J genes are TRBV12-3 or TRBV12-4 and TRBJ1-3; D call uncertain. The CDR3 loop spans 16 amino acids. Deletions cut 5 bases from V and 9 bases from J, with 23 bases between. In nucleotides, the CDR3 is TGTGCCAGCAGTACCTCGGACCTACCCGGGAGAAGCACCATATATTTT. Translated: CASSTSDLPGRSTIYF.

The chain is built from TRBV12-3 or TRBV12-4 and TRBJ2-1, with 8 bases that match TRBD2. There are 15 residues in the CDR3. V dropped 4 bases and J dropped 7; count of bases not matched to a gene: 9. In nucleotides, the CDR3 is TGTGCCAGCAGTTACGGGGGGGACCTCAAGAATGAGCAGTTCTTC. It codes for CASSYGGDLKNEQFF.

There are a few counts of this clonotype. This chain uses TRBV29-1 with TRBJ2-7; possible D gene TRBD1, 6 bases. Per germline, CDR1 SQVTM and CDR2 ANQGSEA. CDR3 size: 13 residues. Trimming removed 3 bases at V and 0 bases at J, with 9 bases between. CDR3 nucleotides: TGCAGCGTTGACGGGGACAACTCCTACGAGCAGTACTTC. Translating gives CSVDGDNSYEQYF.